This is a list of T cell receptor beta chains from one sample in a study of T cell repertoires in cytomegalovirus infection. Their recognized antigens are unknown. TCRdb called the reads again in MiXCR, with one record for every CDR3 protein. This sample has approximately 43,000 distinct CDR3 sequences, with approximately 20% found just once. Material: PBMCs, sequenced either directly or after in vitro stimulation (not recorded which). Receptors originate from a human donor in good health (CMV status not recorded). Some clones in this sample may be carry-over from other donors' samples. The CDR3 runs from the conserved cysteine through the conserved F or W. The D gene is left open where the match is weak. The listing skips clone size in some rows; elsewhere it reads once, few, many or a size class.

V	J	size	D	DNA	CDR3
TRBV27	TRBJ2-4	few	TRBD1	TGTGCCAGCAGTTTGGGGACAGGGATGAGGTCGAACATTCAGTACTTC	CASSLGTGMRSNIQYF
TRBV2	TRBJ2-4	many	NA	TGTGCCAGCAGGGATGGCCGGCTTGCCAAAAACATTCAGTACTTC	CASRDGRLAKNIQYF
TRBV24-1	TRBJ2-7	few	NA	TGTGCCACCAGTGATGAGGACGGGTACGAGCAGTACTTC	CATSDEDGYEQYF
TRBV20-1	TRBJ2-7	many	NA	TGCAGTGCTAGAGGTCCTGTTCGGAGATACGAGCAGTACTTC	CSARGPVRRYEQYF
TRBV12-3/TRBV12-4	TRBJ1-1	few	NA	TGTGCCAGCACCCTGAACACTGAAGCTTTCTTT	CASTLNTEAFF
TRBV5-4	TRBJ2-7	NA	NA	TGTGCCAGCAGCTTAATTGGAGGGGGAACCTACGAGCAGTACTTC	CASSLIGGGTYEQYF
TRBV6-2/TRBV6-3	TRBJ2-7	NA	NA	TGTGCCAGCAGTTTCTCAACTCCCTACGAGCAGTACTTC	CASSFSTPYEQYF
TRBV18	TRBJ2-6	few	TRBD1	TGTGCCAGCTCACCAGCCGGGACAGGGAACGGGGCCAACGTCCTGACTTTC	CASSPAGTGNGANVLTF
TRBV7-9	TRBJ1-3	few	NA	TGTGCCAGCAGCCTTAGCGGAGGGGCGGCGGGAAACACCATATATTTT	CASSLSGGAAGNTIYF
TRBV7-9	TRBJ2-3	NA	NA	TGTGCCAGCAGCTTAGACCCCTCCCCAGATACGCAGTATTTT	CASSLDPSPDTQYF
TRBV28	TRBJ2-7	NA	NA	TGTGCCAATGCTATAAACGCCTACGAGCAGTACTTC	CANAINAYEQYF
TRBV28	TRBJ2-7	many	NA	TGTGCCAGCAAAGGAGGGGGCCTTGGAACCTACGAGCAGTACTTC	CASKGGGLGTYEQYF
TRBV9	TRBJ2-5	NA	TRBD2	TGTGCCAGCAGCGTAGGTAGCGGGAGTTTAGAGACCCAGTACTTC	CASSVGSGSLETQYF
TRBV12-3/TRBV12-4	TRBJ2-5	many	TRBD2	TGTGCCAGCAGTCTGACTAGCGGGACAGAGACCCAGTACTTC	CASSLTSGTETQYF
TRBV19	TRBJ1-5	NA	TRBD1	TGTGCCAGTAATGACAGGGATGTCCGACAGCCCCAGCATTTT	CASNDRDVRQPQHF
TRBV20-1	TRBJ2-1	NA	TRBD2	TGCAGTGCTAGGGCTAGCGGGGGGGCCTACAATGAGCAGTTCTTC	CSARASGGAYNEQFF
TRBV7-2	TRBJ2-3	NA	NA	TGTGCCAGCAGCTTAGTCCAGCCCCCAGATACGCAGTATTTT	CASSLVQPPDTQYF
TRBV7-6	TRBJ2-5	NA	TRBD2	TGTGCCAGCAGCCCCGGGACTAGCGGGAGTATGAAGACCCAGTACTTC	CASSPGTSGSMKTQYF
TRBV28	TRBJ2-3	medium-sized	NA	TGTGCCAGCAGTCCCGCTTTTCATGCGGCAGATACGCAGTATTTT	CASSPAFHAADTQYF
TRBV27	TRBJ2-7	NA	TRBD2	TGTGCCAGCAGTTTATCAGTTCTAGCGGGAGCCTACGAGCAGTACTTC	CASSLSVLAGAYEQYF
TRBV7-9	TRBJ2-7	few	TRBD2	TGTGCCAGCACCCAGCGGGGGGGCCTCGACGAGCAGTACTTC	CASTQRGGLDEQYF
TRBV7-2	TRBJ2-4	many	NA	TGTGCCAGCAGCTTATTAGTGCTGAAAAACATTCAGTACTTC	CASSLLVLKNIQYF
TRBV9	TRBJ2-6	many	NA	TGTGCCAGCAGCGTAGGGAGTGGGGCCAACGTCCTGACTTTC	CASSVGSGANVLTF
TRBV5-4	TRBJ2-6	NA	NA	TGTGCCAGCAGCTTGGCTTCGGCGGGGGCCAACGTCCTGACTTTC	CASSLASAGANVLTF
TRBV15	TRBJ1-2	NA	TRBD1	TGTGCCACCAGCAGAGAAGCAGGGGGGTACTATGGCTACACCTTC	CATSREAGGYYGYTF
TRBV19	TRBJ1-6	few	NA	TGTGCCAGTAGTATAGAACTAAGCGGACGGTCACCCCTCCACTTT	CASSIELSGRSPLHF
TRBV7-2	TRBJ2-3	many	TRBD2	TGTGCCAGCAGCCAGCCTAGCGGACCTACGGGCTCAGATACGCAGTATTTT	CASSQPSGPTGSDTQYF
TRBV10-3	TRBJ2-1	many	TRBD2	TGTGCCATCAGTGAGAGGGCGGGCGGGAGCTCCTACAATGAGCAGTTCTTC	CAISERAGGSSYNEQFF
TRBV11-2	TRBJ2-1	once	NA	TGTGCCAGCAGCTTCACCCCCCGGGACCAGCAGTTCTTC	CASSFTPRDQQFF
TRBV29-1	TRBJ2-3	NA	TRBD2	TGCAGCGTTGCCGGGACTAGCGGGATCACTACTAGCACAGATACGCAGTATTTT	CSVAGTSGITTSTDTQYF
TRBV7-2	TRBJ2-3	many	NA	TGTGCCAGCAGCCCCTCCCCCACAGATACGCAGTATTTT	CASSPSPTDTQYF
TRBV3-1	TRBJ2-7	few	TRBD1	TGTGCCAGCAGCCAAGATCCCACAGGGGGTAGCTCCTACGAGCAGTACTTC	CASSQDPTGGSSYEQYF
TRBV5-5	TRBJ1-2	NA	TRBD1	TGTGCCAGCAGCACAGGGGGCTTTAGTCGGGGACAGGACTATGGCTACACCTTC	CASSTGGFSRGQDYGYTF
TRBV4-3	TRBJ1-4	many	NA	TGCGCCAGCAGCCAAGATTTTGGTGAAAAACTGTTTTTT	CASSQDFGEKLFF
TRBV29-1	TRBJ1-2	NA	NA	TGCAGCGCAGGGCGCAGGGCCGATGGCTACACCTTC	CSAGRRADGYTF
TRBV7-2	TRBJ2-7	many	NA	TGTGCCAGCAGCTTTAGCTACCCCACCACCTACGAGCAGTACTTC	CASSFSYPTTYEQYF
TRBV19	TRBJ1-5	many	NA	TGTGCCACGTCCGGGGCAGCCTATAGCAATCAGCCCCAGCATTTT	CATSGAAYSNQPQHF
TRBV5-4	TRBJ2-1	NA	NA	TGTGCCAGCAGCCCACTAGAATTGGATGAGCAGTTCTTC	CASSPLELDEQFF
TRBV12-3/TRBV12-4	TRBJ2-1	many	NA	TGTGCCAGCAGGTCAACAGGCATCTACAATGAGCAGTTCTTC	CASRSTGIYNEQFF
TRBV7-2	TRBJ2-7	many	NA	TGTGCCAGCAGCCCTGGCCCGCGGGTCTACGAGCAGTACTTC	CASSPGPRVYEQYF
TRBV29-1	TRBJ1-1	many	NA	TGCAGCGTTGAAACAGAAGTAGGAACTGAAGCTTTCTTT	CSVETEVGTEAFF